This T cell receptor beta chain was captured in a study of a mutant IDH1 vaccine in newly diagnosed glioma. Overall study context: Vaccines were begun 4-6 weeks after radiotherapy alone, or with temozolomide cycles. Treated patients had a mean age of roughly 40 years and an approximately 62% male, about 40% female split. Former treatment meant radiotherapy, temozolomide, or both; the majority had gotten both. Study results and limitations: The study observed vaccine-induced immune responses in roughly 93% of patients.

Method: immunoSEQ multiplex PCR; TCRdb's copy keeps in-frame clones and lacks some. This table has tens of thousands of clones, 75% to 90% appearing once. The V gene's germline CDR1 is SGHVS and CDR2 FNYEAQ. CDR3 length: 13 residues. Trimming took off 1 base at V and 8 bases at J, with 11 bases between the two ends. Points on this clone: No antigen is known for it.

Time point noted: week 47, end of study. Alongside topical imiquimod, each dose of vaccine comprised 300 ug of mutant IDH1 20-mer peptide. The V call is TRBV7-6, the J call TRBJ1-1; maybe TRBD1 (6 bases). The origin of this receptor is a woman aged 45 to 65 with glioma. Sequencing used PBMCs, obtained from a glioma patient whose treatment included an IDH1 peptide vaccine. The CDR3 nucleotides read TGTGCCAGCAGCTTAGGGGGGGCAGGGGAAGCTTTCTTT. Amino acids: CASSLGGAGEAFF.